This T cell receptor (beta chain) came from a study of T-cell memory formation after mild COVID-19. Notes on the study in general: CM and EM subsets held most contracting CD4+ clones; EMRA held CD8+ ones. Pre-infection memory carried some responding clones, suggesting that cross-reactive memory joined.

As to this clonotype: No antigen is known for it.

V shed 2 bases and J shed 0 bases, with 11 bases lying between them. The CDR3 length is 15 residues. In germline, CDR1 is MNHEY, CDR2 SVGEGT. Libraries for TCRalpha and TCRbeta carried sample barcodes and unique molecular identifiers via 5'RACE. Each CDR3 protein is one row after TCRdb ran MiXCR on the 5' RACE reads. The sample has about 350,000 distinct CDR3 sequences; 25% to 30% are singletons. The genes are TRBV6-2 or TRBV6-3 and TRBJ2-7; tentatively, D is TRBD2 (6 bases). This clonotype was obtained from an adult woman who had mild COVID-19 (a few samples of this study predate the infection). Cell type and time point are not known. Sequenced input: PBMCs or a T cell subset sorted from them (not recorded which). The CDR3, as DNA: TGTGCCAGCAGTTACGCAGCGGGTAACTCCTACGAGCAGTACTTC. It is translated as CASSYAAGNSYEQYF.